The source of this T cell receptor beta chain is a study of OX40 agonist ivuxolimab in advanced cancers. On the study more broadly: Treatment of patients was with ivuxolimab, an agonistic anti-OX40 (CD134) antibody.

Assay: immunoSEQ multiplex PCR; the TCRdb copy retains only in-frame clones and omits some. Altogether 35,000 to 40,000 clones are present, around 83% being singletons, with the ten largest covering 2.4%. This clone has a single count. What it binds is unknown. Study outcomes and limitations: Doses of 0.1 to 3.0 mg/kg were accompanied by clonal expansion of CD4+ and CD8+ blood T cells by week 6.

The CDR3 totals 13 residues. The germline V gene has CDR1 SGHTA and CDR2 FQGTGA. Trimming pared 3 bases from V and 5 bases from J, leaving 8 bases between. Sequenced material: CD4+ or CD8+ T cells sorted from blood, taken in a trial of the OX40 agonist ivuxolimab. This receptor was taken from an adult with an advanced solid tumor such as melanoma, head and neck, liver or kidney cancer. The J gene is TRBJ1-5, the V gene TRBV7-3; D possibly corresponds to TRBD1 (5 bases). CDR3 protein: CASSFRVYQPQHF. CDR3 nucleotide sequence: TGTGCCAGCAGCTTCAGGGTCTATCAGCCCCAGCATTTT. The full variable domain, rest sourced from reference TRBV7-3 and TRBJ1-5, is GAGVSQTPSNKVTEKGKYVELRCDPISGHTALYWYRQSLGQGPEFLIYFQGTGAADDSGLPNDRFFAVRPEGSVSTLKIQRTERGDSAVYLCASSFRVYQPQHFGDGTRLSIL.